Here is one T cell receptor beta chain with its context. Its antigen is not identified. The data were taken from a study of blood T cells in healthy people across ages. V was cut by 0 bases and J by 5 bases, with 13 bases left in between. The CDR3 contains 15 residues. The germline V gene encodes CDR1 LGHDT and CDR2 YNNKEL (reference sequence). For the second PCR, which ran for roughly 7 to 11 cycles, a sample-barcoded 5' primer and a J-beta primer mix were used. TCRdb redid the calling of the 5' RACE reads with MiXCR, one entry per CDR3 protein. The sample holds 980,000 or so distinct CDR3 sequences, around 49% seen once. General observations from the study: Age showed a roughly linear inverse relationship with TCR beta diversity per million T cells.

This clonotype was obtained from a man aged 25 to 40 in good health. The V call is TRBV3-1, the J call TRBJ2-5; D may match TRBD1 or TRBD2 (6 bases each). Sample: blood. In DNA, the CDR3 is TGTGCCAGCAGCCAAGATCGAGGGGGGTTCGAGACCCAGTACTTC. It translates to CASSQDRGGFETQYF.